A selection of T cell receptor beta chains follows, all from one sample in a study of identical twins. MiXCR, run by TCRdb on the 5' RACE reads, gives a single entry per CDR3 protein. Altogether 750,000 to 950,000 distinct CDR3 sequences are present, roughly an eighth being singletons, with the ten largest covering around 1.5%. These data were also filed under a second study, of yellow fever vaccine responses in identical twins.

Source material: PBMCs. Receptors originate from a young woman in good health. Both conserved end residues are part of each CDR3. The D gene is left open where the match is weak. Where a row states a size, it is once, few, many or the class of an expanded clone; other rows omit it.

CSALDGGRAVNEQFF	TGCAGTGCGCTAGATGGCGGGAGGGCCGTGAATGAGCAGTTCTTC	TRBV20-1	TRBD2	few	TRBJ2-1
CASRLRESGVELFF	TGTGCCAGCAGACTCAGGGAATCGGGCGTGGAACTGTTTTTT	TRBV7-8	NA	NA	TRBJ1-4
CASSFGFREGLTSYNEQFF	TGTGCCAGCAGTTTTGGGTTCCGGGAGGGGTTGACGTCCTACAATGAGCAGTTCTTC	TRBV27	TRBD2	NA	TRBJ2-1
CASSRGSDRYTGELFF	TGTGCCAGTAGTAGAGGGTCAGACAGGTACACCGGGGAGCTGTTTTTT	TRBV19	NA	NA	TRBJ2-2
CASSEPSVVSNQPQHF	TGTGCCAGCAGTGAACCGTCGGTGGTATCAAATCAGCCCCAGCATTTT	TRBV2	NA	NA	TRBJ1-5
CASSHPGLAGERQETQYF	TGTGCCAGCAGCCATCCGGGACTAGCGGGGGAAAGACAAGAGACCCAGTACTTC	TRBV3-1	TRBD2	NA	TRBJ2-5
CASSQRSLEQYF	TGTGCCAGCAGCCAAAGGTCTCTCGAGCAGTACTTC	TRBV3-1	NA	few	TRBJ2-7
CASTPPGQGANEQFF	TGCGCCAGCACCCCCCCCGGACAGGGGGCTAATGAGCAGTTCTTC	TRBV5-1	TRBD1	few	TRBJ2-1
CASSVGSSGGDEQFF	TGTGCCAGCAGCGTAGGATCTAGCGGGGGCGATGAGCAGTTCTTC	TRBV9	TRBD2	few	TRBJ2-1
CASSFGGGGDGANVLTF	TGTGCCAGCAGTTTCGGAGGAGGGGGGGATGGGGCCAACGTCCTGACTTTC	TRBV28	NA	few	TRBJ2-6
CSAPLALGTGELFF	TGCAGTGCTCCTCTAGCGTTGGGCACCGGGGAGCTGTTTTTT	TRBV20-1	NA	NA	TRBJ2-2
CSVKDSYNEQFF	TGCAGCGTTAAGGACAGCTACAATGAGCAGTTCTTC	TRBV29-1	NA	NA	TRBJ2-1
CASSRAAGNRETQYF	TGTGCCAGCAGTCGGGCAGCGGGAAACCGGGAGACCCAGTACTTC	TRBV6-1	TRBD2	NA	TRBJ2-5
CASKGVETQYF	TGCGCCAGCAAAGGGGTTGAGACCCAGTACTTC	TRBV5-1	NA	many	TRBJ2-5
CASSLASGPSYNEQFF	TGCGCCAGCAGCTTGGCTTCGGGACCAAGCTACAATGAGCAGTTCTTC	TRBV5-1	NA	many	TRBJ2-1
CASSQTSNTEAFF	TGCGCCAGCAGTCAGACTTCGAACACTGAAGCTTTCTTT	TRBV4-1	NA	few	TRBJ1-1
CSVVRLAGTPNEQFF	TGCAGCGTTGTGCGACTAGCGGGAACCCCTAATGAGCAGTTCTTC	TRBV29-1	TRBD2	few	TRBJ2-1
CASSLQAAQTEAFF	TGTGCCAGCAGCTTACAGGCCGCCCAAACTGAAGCTTTCTTT	TRBV7-9	NA	NA	TRBJ1-1
CASSSGLDADTQYF	TGTGCCAGCAGCTCGGGACTAGATGCAGATACGCAGTATTTT	TRBV5-5	TRBD2	once	TRBJ2-3
CSAHPGGVKNIQYF	TGCAGTGCGCATCCTGGGGGAGTCAAAAACATTCAGTACTTC	TRBV20-1	NA	NA	TRBJ2-4
CASSQNRGSAEAFF	TGTGCCAGCAGCCAAAACAGGGGGAGCGCTGAAGCTTTCTTT	TRBV3-1	TRBD1	NA	TRBJ1-1
CASSRTGLNQPQHF	TGTGCCAGCAGCAGAACAGGCCTCAATCAGCCCCAGCATTTT	TRBV12-3/TRBV12-4	NA	many	TRBJ1-5
CASSLTGTSGGVEQFF	TGTGCCAGCAGCTTGACCGGGACTAGCGGGGGTGTGGAGCAGTTCTTC	TRBV5-5	TRBD2	NA	TRBJ2-1
CASSPGRYGYTF	TGTGCCAGCAGCCCCGGACGGTATGGCTACACCTTC	TRBV12-3/TRBV12-4	NA	many	TRBJ1-2
CASSFSRGGWDEQFF	TGTGCCAGCAGTTTTTCACGTGGTGGATGGGATGAGCAGTTCTTC	TRBV12-3/TRBV12-4	NA	many	TRBJ2-1
CASSQELGVNSPLHF	TGTGCCAGCAGCCAAGAACTGGGAGTAAATTCACCCCTCCACTTT	TRBV3-1	NA	NA	TRBJ1-6
CASSYSIDSVSGNTIYF	TGTGCCAGCAGTTACTCGATCGACAGCGTCTCTGGAAACACCATATATTTT	TRBV6-5	NA	NA	TRBJ1-3
CASSYLDEQFF	TGTGCCAGCAGTTACCTAGATGAGCAGTTCTTC	TRBV6-5	NA	NA	TRBJ2-1
CASSRGDRATQYF	TGTGCCAGCAGCAGAGGTGACAGGGCTACGCAGTATTTT	TRBV7-9	TRBD1	NA	TRBJ2-3
CSARLRSGQETQYF	TGCAGTGCTAGATTGAGGTCGGGACAAGAGACCCAGTACTTC	TRBV20-1	NA	NA	TRBJ2-5
CASSSRPDPTYEQYF	TGTGCCAGCAGTTCTAGACCAGACCCCACCTACGAGCAGTACTTC	TRBV27	NA	NA	TRBJ2-7
CASSFGTGTNYGYTF	TGTGCCAGCAGTTTTGGGACAGGGACGAACTATGGCTACACCTTC	TRBV12-3/TRBV12-4	TRBD1	few	TRBJ1-2
CASSFQGLREYF	TGTGCCAGCAGTTTTCAGGGGTTACGAGAGTACTTC	TRBV28	NA	few	TRBJ2-7
CASSLLANQETQYF	TGTGCCAGCAGCCTGCTAGCGAACCAAGAGACCCAGTACTTC	TRBV27	NA	few	TRBJ2-5
CASSPLKTSASYNEQFF	TGTGCCAGCAGCCCCCTGAAGACTAGCGCCTCCTACAATGAGCAGTTCTTC	TRBV7-8	TRBD2	many	TRBJ2-1
CASSLGSPDTNTEAFF	TGTGCCAGCAGCTTAGGGTCGCCGGACACGAACACTGAAGCTTTCTTT	TRBV7-6	NA	few	TRBJ1-1
CATSDDTGPGANVLTF	TGTGCCACCAGTGATGATACAGGACCCGGGGCCAACGTCCTGACTTTC	TRBV24-1	NA	NA	TRBJ2-6
CASSQDSASSYNEQFF	TGTGCCAGCAGCCAAGATAGCGCGAGCTCCTACAATGAGCAGTTCTTC	TRBV4-2	NA	NA	TRBJ2-1
CASSSPFRSTDTQYF	TGCGCCAGCAGCTCCCCGTTTCGGTCCACAGATACGCAGTATTTT	TRBV5-1	NA	few	TRBJ2-3
CASRPSAVSGANVLTF	TGTGCCAGCAGGCCTTCGGCGGTCTCTGGGGCCAACGTCCTGACTTTC	TRBV27	NA	few	TRBJ2-6
CATSRDSYEQYF	TGTGCCACCAGTAGGGACTCCTACGAGCAGTACTTC	TRBV15	NA	NA	TRBJ2-7
CASSLAGVGSYEQYF	TGTGCCAGCAGCTTAGCGGGGGTTGGGTCCTACGAGCAGTACTTC	TRBV7-9	NA	NA	TRBJ2-7
CARQGSNTEAFF	TGTGCCAGACAGGGCTCGAACACTGAAGCTTTCTTT	TRBV2	NA	few	TRBJ1-1
CASSQATGPLPSYEQYF	TGCGCCAGCAGCCAGGCAACAGGGCCCCTTCCCTCCTACGAGCAGTACTTC	TRBV4-1	NA	NA	TRBJ2-7
CASSQGGMETQYF	TGTGCCAGCAGCCAGGGGGGGATGGAGACCCAGTACTTC	TRBV14	TRBD2	few	TRBJ2-5
CASSRGLPSSYEQYF	TGTGCCAGCAGCAGAGGACTCCCGAGCTCCTACGAGCAGTACTTC	TRBV7-8	NA	NA	TRBJ2-7
CASSPGLAVSDEQFF	TGCGCCAGCAGCCCGGGACTAGCGGTCTCGGATGAGCAGTTCTTC	TRBV4-1	TRBD2	NA	TRBJ2-1
CASSRQGPHTEAFF	TGTGCCAGCAGTCGACAGGGCCCCCACACTGAAGCTTTCTTT	TRBV12-3/TRBV12-4	TRBD1	many	TRBJ1-1
CSVAGTSGRYEQYF	TGCAGCGTAGCCGGGACTAGCGGGAGATACGAGCAGTACTTC	TRBV29-1	TRBD2	few	TRBJ2-7
CSASPRGSLHF	TGCAGTGCTAGCCCCCGCGGGAGCCTCCACTTT	TRBV20-1	NA	NA	TRBJ1-6
CASSLPGVRF	TGTGCCAGCAGCTTACCAGGGGTACGGTTT	TRBV7-9	NA	many	TRBJ2-2
CATSDAGARYYNEQFF	TGTGCCACCAGTGATGCGGGGGCCCGATATTACAATGAGCAGTTCTTC	TRBV24-1	NA	NA	TRBJ2-1
CSAPIRASLDYGYTF	TGCAGTGCTCCCATCAGGGCATCCCTTGACTATGGCTACACCTTC	TRBV20-1	NA	few	TRBJ1-2
CASSLTLLGPQSEQFF	TGTGCCAGCAGCTTGACCCTGCTAGGTCCTCAATCTGAGCAGTTCTTC	TRBV5-6	NA	NA	TRBJ2-1
CASSSESSYNEQFF	TGCGCCAGCAGTTCAGAAAGCTCCTACAATGAGCAGTTCTTC	TRBV5-1	NA	many	TRBJ2-1
CASTRIAESSYEQYF	TGTGCCAGCACCAGAATAGCGGAGTCCTCCTACGAGCAGTACTTC	TRBV6-1	NA	NA	TRBJ2-7
CSVYVNYNEQFF	TGCAGCGTCTACGTGAACTACAATGAGCAGTTCTTC	TRBV29-1	NA	few	TRBJ2-1
CASSHTNSETSGANVLTF	TGTGCCAGCAGCCATACAAATTCTGAAACCTCTGGGGCCAACGTCCTGACTTTC	TRBV11-1	NA	NA	TRBJ2-6